This TCR beta chain was observed in a study of blood T cell repertoires in COVID-19 (dated by TCRdb to 2020 to 2021). With regard to the full study: The collaborator samples originated in the United States, Italy and Spain and spanned the acute and convalescent phases of COVID-19. The samples were drawn from two sources: the first 160 participants of the ongoing ImmuneRACE study, and 1,200 or so subjects contributed by 6 global collaborators. The sample metadata nearly always contained a de-identified subject ID, COVID-19 status, age in years and sex. Where available, HLA class I and class II types were taken from metadata supplied by the sample provider and were not determined by assay-based typing. The repertoires were made available in a free public database intended to serve as a resource for research on the immune response to SARS-CoV-2. The dataset comprised deeply sampled blood TCRbeta repertoires from subjects exposed to, actively infected with, or recovered from COVID-19. The material from the prospective study consisted of cDNA or gDNA derived from T cells, B-cell-depleted T cells, or PBMCs. General conclusions and limits of the study: How much clinical and demographic metadata was included differed by source and by participant, and the metadata was provided uncurated.

From its cysteine to its phenylalanine, the CDR3 spans 15 amino acids. This entry keeps only the CDR3 DNA: 45 bases, framed from base 1. Based on the germline V gene, the CDR1 and CDR2 sequences are SGHTA and FQGNSA. Here V drops 2 bases and J drops 2 bases, and the junction holds 2 bases not matched to any gene. In Seattle, one collaborating source enrolled patients while the infection was active and tracked those patients longitudinally over the course of disease. Whole blood was collected in K2EDTA tubes by collaborating institutions according to the institutions' own protocols. Collaborator samples were shipped for TCRbeta analysis as frozen whole blood, isolated PBMCs, or DNA extracted from either sample type. Turning to this clone: This clone's antigen is unknown. The sample holds no much larger clone one base away, and base qualities are not on file.

TCRbeta CDR3 regions were amplified from genomic DNA using the immunoSEQ Assay, a bias-controlled multiplex PCR. Per the source publication's procedure: Within the assay, amplification of reference gene primers was used to estimate how many nucleated cells each sample contained. Sequence reads were collapsed and filtered to measure the absolute abundance of every unique TCRbeta CDR3 rearrangement. For each sample, productive Simpson clonality was calculated as the square root of Simpson's diversity index over productive rearrangements. In TCRdb, the immuneACCESS table is reduced to in-frame sequences with V and J assigned. These tables do not hold every clone; where another copy was compared, an unresolved V gene accounts for under half, and the others remain unexplained. V and J calls and clone size are those listed in that table; D and trimming were worked out from the DNA. For this sample the table gives about half a million clones, of which roughly nine tenths were detected only once. The ten top clones hold 0.9% of the sample.

Sequencing was done on a sample of peripheral blood. The TCR comes from a young man with COVID-19, enrolled during active disease. This sequence uses TRBV7-2 and TRBJ2-3; TRBD2 agrees with 9 junctional bases. CDR3 protein: CASSLLAGITDTQYF. Here is the DNA: TGTGCCAGCAGCTTACTAGCGGGGATCACAGATACGCAGTATTTT.